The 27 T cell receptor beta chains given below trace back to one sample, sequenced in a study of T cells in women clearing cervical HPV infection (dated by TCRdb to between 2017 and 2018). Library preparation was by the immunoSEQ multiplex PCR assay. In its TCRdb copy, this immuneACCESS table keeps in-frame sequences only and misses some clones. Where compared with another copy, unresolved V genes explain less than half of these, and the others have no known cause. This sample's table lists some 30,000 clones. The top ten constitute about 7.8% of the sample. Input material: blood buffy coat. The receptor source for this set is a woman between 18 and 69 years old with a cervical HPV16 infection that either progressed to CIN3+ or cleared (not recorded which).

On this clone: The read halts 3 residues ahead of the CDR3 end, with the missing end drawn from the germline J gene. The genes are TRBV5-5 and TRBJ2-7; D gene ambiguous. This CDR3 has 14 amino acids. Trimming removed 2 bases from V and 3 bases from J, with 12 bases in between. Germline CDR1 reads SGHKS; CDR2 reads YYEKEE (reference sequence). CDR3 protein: CASSLSTDSYEQYF. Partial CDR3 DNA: TGTGCCAGCAGCTTATCAACAGATAGCTACGAG.

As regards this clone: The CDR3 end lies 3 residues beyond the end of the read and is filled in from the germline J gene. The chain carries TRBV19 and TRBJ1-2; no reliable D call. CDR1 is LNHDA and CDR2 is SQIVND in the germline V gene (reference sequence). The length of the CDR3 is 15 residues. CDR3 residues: CASSITPGSTDTYTF. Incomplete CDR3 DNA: TGTGCCAGTAGTATAACACCCGGCAGCACAGATACC.

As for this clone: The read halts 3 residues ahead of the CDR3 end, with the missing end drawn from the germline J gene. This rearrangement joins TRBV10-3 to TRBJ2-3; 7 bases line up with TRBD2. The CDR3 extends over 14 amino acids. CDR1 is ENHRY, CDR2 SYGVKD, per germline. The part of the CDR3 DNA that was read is TGTGCCATCAGTGAGAGGGTAGGGGAGGGGACG. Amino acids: CAISERVGEGT. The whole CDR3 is CAISERVGEGTQYF.

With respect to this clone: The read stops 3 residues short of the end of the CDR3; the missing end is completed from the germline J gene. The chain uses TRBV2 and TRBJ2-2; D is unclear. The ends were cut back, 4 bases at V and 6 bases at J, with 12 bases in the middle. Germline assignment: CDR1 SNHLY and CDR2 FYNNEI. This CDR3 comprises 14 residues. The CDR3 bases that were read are TGTGCCAGCAGTGTATTAGACCGGGCCGGGGAG. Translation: CASSVLDRAGE. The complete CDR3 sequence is CASSVLDRAGELFF. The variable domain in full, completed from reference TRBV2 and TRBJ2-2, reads EPEVTQTPSHQVTQMGQEVILRCVPISNHLYFYWYRQILGQKVEFLVSFYNNEISEKSEIFDDQFSVERPDGSNFTLKIRSTKLEDSAMYFCASSVLDRAGELFFGEGSRLTVL.

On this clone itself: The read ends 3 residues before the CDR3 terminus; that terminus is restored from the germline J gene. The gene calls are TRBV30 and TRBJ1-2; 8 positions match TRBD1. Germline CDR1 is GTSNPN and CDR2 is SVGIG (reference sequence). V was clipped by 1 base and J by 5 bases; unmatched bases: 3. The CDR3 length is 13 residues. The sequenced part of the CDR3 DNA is TGTGCCTGGAGTGGCAGGGGGCTATATGGC. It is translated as CAWSGRGLYG. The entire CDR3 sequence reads CAWSGRGLYGYTF. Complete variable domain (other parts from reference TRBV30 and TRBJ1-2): SQTIHQWPATLVQPVGSPLSLECTVEGTSNPNLYWYRQAAGRGLQLLFYSVGIGQISSEVPQNLSASRPQDRQFILSSKKLLLSDSGFYLCAWSGRGLYGYTFGSGTRLTVV.

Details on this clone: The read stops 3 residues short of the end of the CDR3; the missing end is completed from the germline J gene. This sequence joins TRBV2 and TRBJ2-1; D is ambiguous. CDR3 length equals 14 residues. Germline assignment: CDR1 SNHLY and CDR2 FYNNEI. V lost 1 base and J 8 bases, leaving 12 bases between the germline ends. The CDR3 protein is CASSEGNGGHEQFF. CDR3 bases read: TGTGCCAGCAGTGAAGGGAACGGCGGCCATGAG.

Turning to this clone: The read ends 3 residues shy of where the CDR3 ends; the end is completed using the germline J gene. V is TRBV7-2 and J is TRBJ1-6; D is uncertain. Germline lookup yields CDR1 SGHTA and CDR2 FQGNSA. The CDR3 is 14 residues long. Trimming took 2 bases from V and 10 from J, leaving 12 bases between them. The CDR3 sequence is CASSLPGSYSPLHF. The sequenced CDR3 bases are TGTGCCAGCAGCTTACCGGGGAGTTACTCACCC.

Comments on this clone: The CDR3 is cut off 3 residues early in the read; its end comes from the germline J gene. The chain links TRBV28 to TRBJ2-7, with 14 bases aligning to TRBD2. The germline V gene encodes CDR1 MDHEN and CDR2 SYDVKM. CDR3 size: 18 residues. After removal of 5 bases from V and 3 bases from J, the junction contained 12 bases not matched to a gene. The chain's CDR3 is CASSLMGLAGVKFYEQYF. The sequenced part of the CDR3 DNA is TGTGCCAGCAGTCTAATGGGACTAGCGGGAGTTAAGTTCTACGAG. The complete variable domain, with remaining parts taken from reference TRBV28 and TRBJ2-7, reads DVKVTQSSRYLVKRTGEKVFLECVQDMDHENMFWYRQDPGLGLRLIYFSYDVKMKEKGDIPEGYSVSREKKERFSLILESASTNQTSMYLCASSLMGLAGVKFYEQYFGPGTRLTVT.

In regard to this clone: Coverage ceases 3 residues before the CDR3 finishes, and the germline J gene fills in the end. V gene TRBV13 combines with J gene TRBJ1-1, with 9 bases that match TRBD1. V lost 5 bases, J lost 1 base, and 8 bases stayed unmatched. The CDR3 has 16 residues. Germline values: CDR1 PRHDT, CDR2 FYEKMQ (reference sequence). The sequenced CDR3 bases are TGTGCCAGCAGCCCAGCCCGGGGACAGGGGAACACTGAA. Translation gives CASSPARGQGNTE. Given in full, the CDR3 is CASSPARGQGNTEAFF. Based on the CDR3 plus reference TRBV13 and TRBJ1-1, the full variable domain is AAGVIQSPRHLIKEKRETATLKCYPIPRHDTVYWYQQGPGQDPQFLISFYEKMQSDKGSIPDRFSAQQFSDYHSELNMSSLELGDSALYFCASSPARGQGNTEAFFGQGTRLTVV.

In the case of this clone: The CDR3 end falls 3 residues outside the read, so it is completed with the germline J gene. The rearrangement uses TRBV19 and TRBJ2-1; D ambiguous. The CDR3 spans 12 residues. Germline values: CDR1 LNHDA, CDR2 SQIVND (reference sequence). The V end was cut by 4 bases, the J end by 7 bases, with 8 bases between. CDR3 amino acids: CASSTQINEQFF. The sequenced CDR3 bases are TGTGCCAGTAGTACTCAGATTAATGAG.

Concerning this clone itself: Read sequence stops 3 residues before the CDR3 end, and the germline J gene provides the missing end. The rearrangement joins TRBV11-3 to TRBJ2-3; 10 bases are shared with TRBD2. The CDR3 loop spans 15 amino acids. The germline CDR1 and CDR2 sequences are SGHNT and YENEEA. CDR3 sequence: CASSPSGGRVRSQYF. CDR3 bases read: TGTGCCAGCAGCCCTAGCGGGGGCCGAGTGAGGTCG.

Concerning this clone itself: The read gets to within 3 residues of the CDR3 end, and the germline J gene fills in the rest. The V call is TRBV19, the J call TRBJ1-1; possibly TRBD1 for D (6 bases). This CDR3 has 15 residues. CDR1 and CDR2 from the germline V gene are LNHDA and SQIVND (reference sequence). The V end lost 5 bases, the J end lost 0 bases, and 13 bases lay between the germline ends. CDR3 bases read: TGTGCCAGTAGTGGGAGGGGGGGGATGAACACTGAA. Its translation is CASSGRGGMNTE. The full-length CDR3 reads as CASSGRGGMNTEAFF.

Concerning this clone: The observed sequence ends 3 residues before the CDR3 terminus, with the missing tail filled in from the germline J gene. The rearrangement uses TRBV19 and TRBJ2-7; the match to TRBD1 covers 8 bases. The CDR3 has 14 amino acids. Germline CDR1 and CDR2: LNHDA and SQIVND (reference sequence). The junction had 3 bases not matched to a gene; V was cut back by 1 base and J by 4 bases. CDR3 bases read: TGTGCCAGTAGTATAGCCCAGGGGGCGTACGAG. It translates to CASSIAQGAYE. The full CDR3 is CASSIAQGAYEQYF. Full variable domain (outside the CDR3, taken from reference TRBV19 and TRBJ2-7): DGGITQSPKYLFRKEGQNVTLSCEQNLNHDAMYWYRQDPGQGLRLIYYSQIVNDFQKGDIAEGYSVSREKKESFPLTVTSAQKNPTAFYLCASSIAQGAYEQYFGPGTRLTVT.

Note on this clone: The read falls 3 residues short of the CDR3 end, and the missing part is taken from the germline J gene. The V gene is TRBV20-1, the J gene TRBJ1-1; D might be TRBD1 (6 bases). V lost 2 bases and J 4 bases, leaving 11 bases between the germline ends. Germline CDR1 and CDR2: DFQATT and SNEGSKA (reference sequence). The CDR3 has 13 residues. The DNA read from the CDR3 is TGCAGTGCTAGAAGGACAGAGATCACTGAA. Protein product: CSARRTEITE. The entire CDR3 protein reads CSARRTEITEAFF.

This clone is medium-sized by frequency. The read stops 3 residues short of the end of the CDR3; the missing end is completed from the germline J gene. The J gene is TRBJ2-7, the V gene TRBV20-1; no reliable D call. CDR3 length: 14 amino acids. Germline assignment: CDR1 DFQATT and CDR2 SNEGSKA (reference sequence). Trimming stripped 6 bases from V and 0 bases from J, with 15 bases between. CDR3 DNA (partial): TGCAGTGCCATACCCAACACCAACTCCTACGAG. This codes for CSAIPNTNSYE. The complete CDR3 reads CSAIPNTNSYEQYF.

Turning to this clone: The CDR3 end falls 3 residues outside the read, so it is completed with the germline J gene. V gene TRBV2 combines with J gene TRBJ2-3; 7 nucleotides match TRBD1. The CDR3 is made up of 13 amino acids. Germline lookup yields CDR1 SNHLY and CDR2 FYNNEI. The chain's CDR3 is CASSDRDNQPQYF. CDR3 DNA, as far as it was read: TGTGCCAGCAGCGACAGGGACAATCAGCCG.

This CDR3 is CASSLPEGGQPQHF. The DNA read from the CDR3 is TGCGCCAGCAGCCTACCGGAAGGGGGTCAGCCC. The V and J genes are TRBV5-1 and TRBJ1-5, with D maybe TRBD1 (6 bases). The read is 3 residues too short to cover the CDR3 end, so that end is filled in from the germline J gene. Germline lookup yields CDR1 SGHRS and CDR2 YFSETQ. Trimming cost V 4 bases and J 6 bases, with 14 bases left between them. The CDR3 has 14 residues. Variable domain in full (rest from reference TRBV5-1 and TRBJ1-5): KAGVTQTPRYLIKTRGQQVTLSCSPISGHRSVSWYQQTPGQGLQFLFEYFSETQRNKGNFPGRFSGRQFSNSRSEMNVSTLELGDSALYLCASSLPEGGQPQHFGDGTRLSIL.

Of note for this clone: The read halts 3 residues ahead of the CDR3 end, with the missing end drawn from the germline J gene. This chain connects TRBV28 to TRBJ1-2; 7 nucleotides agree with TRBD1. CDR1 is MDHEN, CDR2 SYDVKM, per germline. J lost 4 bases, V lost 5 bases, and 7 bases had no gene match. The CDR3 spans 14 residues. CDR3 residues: CASSGTATFYGYTF. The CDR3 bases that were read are TGTGCCAGCAGTGGGACAGCCACCTTCTATGGC.

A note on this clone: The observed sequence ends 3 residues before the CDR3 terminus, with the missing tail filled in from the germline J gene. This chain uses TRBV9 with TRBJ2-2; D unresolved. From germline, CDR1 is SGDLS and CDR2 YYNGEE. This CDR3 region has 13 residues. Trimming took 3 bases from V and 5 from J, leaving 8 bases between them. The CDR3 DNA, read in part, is TGTGCCAGCAGCGCCAGTGAAACCGGGGAG. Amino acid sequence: CASSASETGE. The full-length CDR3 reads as CASSASETGELFF.

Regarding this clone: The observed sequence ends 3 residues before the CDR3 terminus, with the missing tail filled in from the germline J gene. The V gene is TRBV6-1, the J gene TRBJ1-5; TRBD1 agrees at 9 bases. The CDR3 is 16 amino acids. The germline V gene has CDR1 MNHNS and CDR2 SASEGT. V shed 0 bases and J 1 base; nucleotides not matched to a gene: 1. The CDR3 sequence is CASSEATGGSNQPQHF. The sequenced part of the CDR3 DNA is TGTGCCAGCAGTGAAGCAACAGGGGGCAGCAATCAGCCC.

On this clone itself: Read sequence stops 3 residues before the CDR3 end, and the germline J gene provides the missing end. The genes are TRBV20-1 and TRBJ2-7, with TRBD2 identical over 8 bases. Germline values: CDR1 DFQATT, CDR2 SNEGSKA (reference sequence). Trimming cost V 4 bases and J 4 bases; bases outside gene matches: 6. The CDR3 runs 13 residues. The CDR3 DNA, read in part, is TGCAGTGCTACGGGACTAGACCAATACGAG. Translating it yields CSATGLDQYE. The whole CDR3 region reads CSATGLDQYEQYF.

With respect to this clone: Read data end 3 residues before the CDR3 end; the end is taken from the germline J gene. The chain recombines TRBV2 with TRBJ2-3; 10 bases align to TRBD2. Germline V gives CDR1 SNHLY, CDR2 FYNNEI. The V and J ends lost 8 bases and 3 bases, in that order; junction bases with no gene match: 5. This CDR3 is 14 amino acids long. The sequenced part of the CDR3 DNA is TGTGCCAGCGCAGGGACTAGCGAAACAGATACG. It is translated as CASAGTSETDT. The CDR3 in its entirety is CASAGTSETDTQYF.

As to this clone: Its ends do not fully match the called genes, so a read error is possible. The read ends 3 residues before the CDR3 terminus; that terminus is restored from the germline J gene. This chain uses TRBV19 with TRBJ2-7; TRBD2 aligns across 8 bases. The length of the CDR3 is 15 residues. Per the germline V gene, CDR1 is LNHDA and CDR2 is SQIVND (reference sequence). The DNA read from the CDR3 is TGTGGCAGTAGTATTAGCGGGGTCAGCTCCTACGAG. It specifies CGSSISGVSSYE. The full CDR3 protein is CGSSISGVSSYEQYF.

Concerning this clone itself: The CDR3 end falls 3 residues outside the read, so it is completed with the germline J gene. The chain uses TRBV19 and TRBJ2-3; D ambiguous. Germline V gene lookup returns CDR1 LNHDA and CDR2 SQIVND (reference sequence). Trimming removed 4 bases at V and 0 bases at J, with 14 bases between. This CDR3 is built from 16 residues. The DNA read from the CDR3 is TGTGCCAGTAGTAATCGCGGCGTTGGTAGCACAGATACG. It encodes CASSNRGVGSTDT. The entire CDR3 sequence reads CASSNRGVGSTDTQYF. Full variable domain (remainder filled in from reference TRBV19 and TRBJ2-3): DGGITQSPKYLFRKEGQNVTLSCEQNLNHDAMYWYRQDPGQGLRLIYYSQIVNDFQKGDIAEGYSVSREKKESFPLTVTSAQKNPTAFYLCASSNRGVGSTDTQYFGPGTRLTVL.

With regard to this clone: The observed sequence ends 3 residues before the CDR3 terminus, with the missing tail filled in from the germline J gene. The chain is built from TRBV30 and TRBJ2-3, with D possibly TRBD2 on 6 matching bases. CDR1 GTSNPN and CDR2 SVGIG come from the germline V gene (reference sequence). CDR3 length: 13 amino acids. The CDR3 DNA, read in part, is TGTGCCTGGAGTTGGTTAGCGGAAGAGACG. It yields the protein CAWSWLAEET. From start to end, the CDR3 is CAWSWLAEETQYF.

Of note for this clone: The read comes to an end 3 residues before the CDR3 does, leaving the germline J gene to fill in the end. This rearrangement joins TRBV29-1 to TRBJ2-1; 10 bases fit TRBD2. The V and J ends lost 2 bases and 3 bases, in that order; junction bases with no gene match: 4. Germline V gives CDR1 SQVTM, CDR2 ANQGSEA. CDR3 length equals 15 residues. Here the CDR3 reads CSVETLAGIYNEQFF. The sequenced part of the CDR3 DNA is TGCAGCGTTGAAACACTAGCGGGAATCTACAATGAG.

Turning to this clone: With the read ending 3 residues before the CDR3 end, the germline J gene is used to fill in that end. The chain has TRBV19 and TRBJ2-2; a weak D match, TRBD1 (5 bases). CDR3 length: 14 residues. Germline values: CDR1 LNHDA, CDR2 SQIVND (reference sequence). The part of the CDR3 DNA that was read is TGTGCCAGTAGTATCAGGGCTGGGGCCAACGTG. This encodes CASSIRAGANV. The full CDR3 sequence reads CASSIRAGANVLFF.